The clone carrying this TCR beta chain has a handful of counts. The antigen remains unidentified. The CD4+ fraction was divided into a CD45RA+ naive subset and a CD45RA-negative memory subset. This specimen belongs to a study of shared clonotypes between healthy human individuals. General study results and limits: About 5% was the fraction of naive CD4 clonotypes found shared across several donors. Sample collection involved blood only; tissue repertoires are likely different. Naive subsets generally had larger estimated richness than memory subsets.

Clones were read by immunoSEQ multiplex PCR, and TCRdb kept only the in-frame ones, dropping some. Of under 850,000 clones in the sample, over 55% were seen once. What was sequenced was memory CD4+ T cells sorted from blood. Subset indicated: CD45RA-negative fraction. This TCR was sampled from a woman under 40 in good health.

The CDR3 bases are TGTGCCAGCAGCGCGACTAGCGGAGAGGGAGAGACCCAGTACTTC. Translation: CASSATSGEGETQYF. V and J are TRBV6-4 and TRBJ2-5, with 9 bases that match TRBD2. The junction had 9 bases not matched to a gene; V was cut back by 6 bases and J by 4 bases. The CDR3 is made up of 15 amino acids. Looked up from germline, CDR1 is MRHNA and CDR2 is SNTAGT.